Below are 20 T cell receptor beta chains sequenced from a single sample in a study of T cell repertoires in urothelial bladder cancer. Generated by immunoSEQ multiplex PCR, the TCRdb table keeps only in-frame clones and is missing some. The sample has more than 10,000 clones; around two thirds are singletons. Sequencing was carried out using tumor-infiltrating cells from bladder cancer. The receptors here all came from a human donor with urothelial carcinoma.

This clone was detected once. The rearrangement joins TRBV2 to TRBJ2-1; D is uncertain. The CDR3 extends over 14 amino acids. Germline assignment: CDR1 SNHLY and CDR2 FYNNEI. V was clipped by 1 base and J by 6 bases, with 10 bases between them. The CDR3 DNA reads TGTGCCAGCAGTGAAGTATCCGCGGTCAATGAGCAGTTCTTC. Its protein product is CASSEVSAVNEQFF.

This sequence joins TRBV2 and TRBJ1-1; TRBD1 might be the D (5 bases). The germline gives CDR1 SNHLY, CDR2 FYNNEI. This CDR3 has 13 residues. The ends were cut back, 3 bases at V and 0 bases at J, with 5 bases in the middle. As DNA, the CDR3 is TGTGCCAGCAGTGAGACAGTGAACACTGAAGCTTTCTTT. Amino acid sequence: CASSETVNTEAFF.

The chain employs TRBV11-3 and TRBJ2-5; TRBD2 agrees at 7 bases. The CDR3 extends over 16 amino acids. V trimming: 5 bases; J trimming: 5 bases; junction bases outside the gene matches: 14. Germline V gene data show CDR1 as SGHNT and CDR2 as YENEEA. The CDR3 bases are TGTGCCAGCAGCACGAAGCGGGGATCAGGGTTTGAGACCCAGTACTTC. The encoded protein is CASSTKRGSGFETQYF.

This clone was seen only a few times. The chain joins TRBV28 to TRBJ1-1; no reliable D call. Trimming cost V 5 bases and J 6 bases, with 19 bases left between them. Germline V lookup: CDR1 MDHEN, CDR2 SYDVKM. There are 15 residues in the CDR3. Here the CDR3 DNA reads TGTGCCAGCAGTCCTTATAATGGCGCGGGTCCTGAAGCTTTCTTT. Its translation is CASSPYNGAGPEAFF.

V and J are TRBV18 and TRBJ2-2; perhaps TRBD2 as D (5 bases). The CDR3 loop spans 12 amino acids. V gave up 4 bases and J gave up 5 bases, with 5 bases separating them. Germline V gene sequence: CDR1 KGHSH, CDR2 LQKENI. In DNA form, the CDR3 reads TGTGCCAGCTCACGGGAGACCGGGGAGCTGTTTTTT. Residues: CASSRETGELFF.

The chain combines TRBV6-5 with TRBJ2-1; 10 bases are shared with TRBD2. Germline V gene lookup returns CDR1 MNHEY and CDR2 SVGAGI. The V segment lost 0 bases and the J segment 5 bases; nucleotides outside the gene matches: 4. The CDR3 spans 16 residues. CDR3 sequence reads: CASSYSERGGDNEQFF. The CDR3 DNA follows: TGTGCCAGCAGTTACTCAGAGCGGGGGGGCGACAATGAGCAGTTCTTC.

The chain links TRBV5-6 to TRBJ1-2, with TRBD1 matching 8 bases. The CDR3 extends over 16 amino acids. The V gene end was trimmed by 1 base and the J gene end by 3 bases; junction bases not matched to a gene: 8. CDR1 is SGHDT and CDR2 is YYEEEE in the germline V gene. CDR3 residues: CASSLTLGQGYYGYTF. The CDR3 bases are TGTGCCAGCAGCTTGACCCTAGGACAGGGATACTATGGCTACACCTTC.

This clone was observed once. The chain employs TRBV4-1 and TRBJ2-2; 9 nucleotides match TRBD1. Germline V gene lookup returns CDR1 MGHRA and CDR2 YSYEKL. Unmatched junction bases numbered 6, after V lost 4 bases and J lost 6 bases. This CDR3 comprises 15 residues. CDR3 DNA sequence: TGCGCCAGCAGCCGAACGGGACAGGGCTCCGGGGAGCTGTTTTTT. Its translation: CASSRTGQGSGELFF.

V gene TRBV5-1 combines with J gene TRBJ2-5; no clear D. CDR3 length: 12 amino acids. Germline CDR1 and CDR2: SGHRS and YFSETQ. Deletions cut 5 bases from V and 3 bases from J, with 8 bases between. The CDR3 sequence is CASRLSEETQYF. The CDR3 nucleotides are TGCGCCAGCAGGCTCTCCGAAGAGACCCAGTACTTC.

This chain uses TRBV7-2 with TRBJ2-3; D is possibly TRBD2 (6 bases). This CDR3 comprises 14 residues. The V and J ends lost 5 bases and 9 bases respectively, with 18 bases between them. CDR1 and CDR2 from the germline V gene are SGHTA and FQGNSA. The CDR3 nucleotides are TGTGCCAGCAGCCCCAGCGAGAGGGCGGGAACGCAGTATTTT. Protein: CASSPSERAGTQYF. Combining the CDR3 with reference TRBV7-2 and TRBJ2-3 gives the whole variable domain GAGVSQSPSNKVTEKGKDVELRCDPISGHTALYWYRQSLGQGLEFLIYFQGNSAPDKSGLPSDRFSAERTGGSVSTLTIQRTQQEDSAVYLCASSPSERAGTQYFGPGTRLTVL.

V and J are TRBV5-1 and TRBJ2-5, with D perhaps TRBD1 (6 bases). The CDR3 contains 14 residues. Trimming cost V 2 bases and J 2 bases, with 10 bases left between them. Looked up from germline, CDR1 is SGHRS and CDR2 is YFSETQ. The CDR3 reads CASSFGQIQETQYF. The CDR3 DNA reads TGCGCCAGCAGCTTTGGACAGATACAAGAGACCCAGTACTTC.

The chain uses TRBV15 and TRBJ1-2; D possibly corresponds to TRBD1 (5 bases). The V and J ends lost 4 bases and 7 bases respectively, with 13 bases between them. This CDR3 has 13 residues. Germline loops: CDR1 LNHNV, CDR2 YYDKDF (reference sequence). For the CDR3, the DNA is TGTGCCACCAGCATCGAGGGGTTTACTGGCTACACCTTC. It is translated as CATSIEGFTGYTF.

The chain links TRBV4-2 to TRBJ1-2, with D tentatively TRBD1 (5 bases). This CDR3 has 17 residues. V lost 1 base and J 7 bases, leaving 22 bases between the germline ends. Germline CDR1 LGHNA, CDR2 YNFKEQ. For the CDR3, the DNA is TGTGCCAGCAGCCAAGGGTATAGACGGCAACCGGGGGGTGGCTACACCTTC. Encoded protein: CASSQGYRRQPGGGYTF.

The chain links TRBV15 to TRBJ1-1; D uncertain. CDR1 and CDR2 (germline): LNHNV, YYDKDF (reference sequence). V lost 1 base to trimming and J lost 8 bases, with 29 bases between them. The CDR3 loop spans 19 amino acids. CDR3 region: CATSRVPLRFGGISLEAFF. The DNA for the CDR3 is TGTGCCACCAGCAGAGTCCCCCTGAGGTTTGGAGGAATCTCCTTAGAAGCTTTCTTT.

The rearrangement links TRBV7-9 to TRBJ1-6; TRBD1 matches 7 bases. Germline V gene sequence: CDR1 SEHNR, CDR2 FQNEAQ (reference sequence). The V gene end was trimmed by 1 base and the J gene end by 3 bases; junction bases not matched to a gene: 6. The CDR3 contains 17 residues. CDR3 DNA: TGTGCCAGCAGCTTAGGCCCAGGGGGTTTCTATAATTCACCCCTCCACTTT. Protein product: CASSLGPGGFYNSPLHF. The whole variable domain, filled in from reference TRBV7-9 and TRBJ1-6, reads DTGVSQNPRHKITKRGQNVTFRCDPISEHNRLYWYRQTLGQGPEFLTYFQNEAQLEKSRLLSDRFSAERPKGSFSTLEIQRTEQGDSAMYLCASSLGPGGFYNSPLHFGNGTRLTVT.

The chain combines TRBV19 with TRBJ2-2, with 13 bases lining up with TRBD2. J gave up 3 bases and V 4 bases, and 8 bases lay outside the gene matches. The CDR3 consists of 18 residues. Germline V gives CDR1 LNHDA, CDR2 SQIVND (reference sequence). The CDR3 DNA follows: TGTGCCAGTAGTAGACGCGGACTAGCGGGGGCCGACACCGGGGAGCTGTTTTTT. This codes for CASSRRGLAGADTGELFF. The variable domain in full, completed from reference TRBV19 and TRBJ2-2, reads DGGITQSPKYLFRKEGQNVTLSCEQNLNHDAMYWYRQDPGQGLRLIYYSQIVNDFQKGDIAEGYSVSREKKESFPLTVTSAQKNPTAFYLCASSRRGLAGADTGELFFGEGSRLTVL.

This clone is large within its sample. This chain links TRBV19 with TRBJ1-5; D is ambiguous. CDR3 size: 15 residues. The germline CDR1 and CDR2 sequences are LNHDA and SQIVND (reference sequence). V lost 3 bases and J 4 bases, leaving 13 bases between the germline ends. The CDR3 DNA reads TGTGCCAGTAGTATCTGGGCAGGAGGGAATCAGCCCCAGCATTTT. It yields the protein CASSIWAGGNQPQHF.

Only one count was recorded for this clone. The J gene is TRBJ1-6, the V gene TRBV9; D is ambiguous. Germline V gives CDR1 SGDLS, CDR2 YYNGEE. The V end was cut by 0 bases, the J end by 8 bases, with 6 bases between. The CDR3 is 13 amino acids. As DNA, the CDR3 is TGTGCCAGCAGCGTAGGGATGGATTCACCCCTCCACTTT. Translated: CASSVGMDSPLHF.

As DNA, the CDR3 is TGTGCCAGCAGCTCAGGGGGTCCCACAGATACGCAGTATTTT. It yields the protein CASSSGGPTDTQYF. V and J are TRBV7-8 and TRBJ2-3; TRBD1 matches 7 bases. The CDR3 has 14 amino acids. CDR1 SGHVS and CDR2 FQNEAQ come from the germline V gene. Trimming removed 4 bases from V and 2 bases from J; junction bases left unmatched: 3.

This clone was recorded a few times. The chain is built from TRBV6-1 and TRBJ2-5; D is possibly TRBD1 (6 bases). CDR3 length: 14 residues. The V end lost 10 bases, the J end lost 0 bases, and 15 bases lay between the germline ends. CDR1 MNHNS and CDR2 SASEGT come from the germline V gene. Written as DNA, the CDR3 is TGTGCCACGGACGGACAGCCGTACCAAGAGACCCAGTACTTC. The encoded protein is CATDGQPYQETQYF.